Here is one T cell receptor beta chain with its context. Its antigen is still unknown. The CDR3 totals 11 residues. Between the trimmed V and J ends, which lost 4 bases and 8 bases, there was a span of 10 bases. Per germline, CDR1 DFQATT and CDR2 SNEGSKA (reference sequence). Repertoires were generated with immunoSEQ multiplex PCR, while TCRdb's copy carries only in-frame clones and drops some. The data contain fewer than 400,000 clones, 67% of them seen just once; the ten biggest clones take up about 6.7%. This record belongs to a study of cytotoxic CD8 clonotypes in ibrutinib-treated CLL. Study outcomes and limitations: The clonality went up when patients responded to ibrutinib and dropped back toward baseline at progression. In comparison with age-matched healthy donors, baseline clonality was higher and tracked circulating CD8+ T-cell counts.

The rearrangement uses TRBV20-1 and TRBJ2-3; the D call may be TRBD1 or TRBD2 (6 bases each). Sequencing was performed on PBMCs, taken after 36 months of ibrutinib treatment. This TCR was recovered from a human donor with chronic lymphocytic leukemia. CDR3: CSAKEGGTQYF. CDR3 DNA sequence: TGCAGTGCTAAAGAGGGGGGTACGCAGTATTTT.